What follows are 29 T cell receptor beta chains derived from one specimen sequenced in a study of blood T cells in healthy people across ages. PCR was performed a second time for about 7 to 12 cycles using a sample-barcoded 5' primer and a J-beta primer mix. A single record per CDR3 protein comes from TCRdb applying MiXCR to the 5' RACE reads. The sample holds hundreds of thousands of distinct CDR3 sequences, roughly 21% seen once. Source material: blood. Receptors were obtained from a man in his 70s in good health.

This sequence joins TRBV7-9 and TRBJ2-7; D unresolved. The J call is in doubt because the DNA end fits TRBJ2-1 better. CDR1 is SEHNR, CDR2 FQNEAQ, per germline (reference sequence). The CDR3 extends over 14 amino acids. This CDR3 reads CASSLKTGYNEQFF. CDR3 nucleotide sequence: TGTGCCAGCAGCTTAAAAACTGGATACAATGAGCAGTTCTTC.

The chain carries TRBV12-3 or TRBV12-4 and TRBJ2-2; 8 positions match TRBD1. V shed 6 bases, J shed 1 base, and the junction held 4 bases outside the gene matches. This CDR3 has 15 amino acids. The CDR3 DNA reads as TGTGCCAGCAGATTACAGGGGGAGAACACCGGGGAGCTGTTTTTT. Encoded protein: CASRLQGENTGELFF.

Many counts were recorded for this clonotype. V and J are TRBV20-1 and TRBJ2-5; D is ambiguous. The CDR3 contains 11 residues. The germline gives CDR1 DFQATT, CDR2 SNEGSKA (reference sequence). The germline V and J ends were trimmed by 3 bases and 5 bases, with 7 bases remaining between them. CDR3 region: CSARLAETQYF. The CDR3 DNA reads as TGCAGTGCTAGGTTGGCGGAGACCCAGTACTTC.

The rearrangement links TRBV20-1 to TRBJ2-1; D possibly corresponds to TRBD1 (6 bases). Germline-derived CDR1 and CDR2 are DFQATT and SNEGSKA (reference sequence). V was clipped by 6 bases and J by 2 bases, with 8 bases between them. This CDR3 region has 12 residues. The CDR3 loop is CSARDTYNEQFF. The CDR3 DNA reads TGCAGTGCCAGGGACACCTACAATGAGCAGTTCTTC.

This chain links TRBV20-1 with TRBJ2-5, with 7 bases fitting TRBD1. CDR1 and CDR2 from the germline V gene are DFQATT and SNEGSKA (reference sequence). V lost 0 bases and J lost 1; bases outside the gene matches: 5. The CDR3 has 15 residues. The chain's CDR3 is CSARDQGQAQETQYF. The CDR3 bases are TGCAGTGCTAGAGACCAAGGACAGGCCCAAGAGACCCAGTACTTC.

This clonotype was seen more than once but under ten times. The gene calls are TRBV15 and TRBJ2-1; 12 bases are shared with TRBD2. The length of the CDR3 is 16 residues. The V gene's germline CDR1 is LNHNV and CDR2 YYDKDF (reference sequence). V lost 4 bases to trimming and J lost 3 bases; unmatched junction nucleotides: 4. The CDR3 sequence: CATSKRLAGDYNEQFF. CDR3 bases: TGTGCCACCAGCAAAAGACTAGCGGGAGACTACAATGAGCAGTTCTTC. The full variable domain, in which reference TRBV15 and TRBJ2-1 provide the parts outside the CDR3, is DAMVIQNPRYQVTQFGKPVTLSCSQTLNHNVMYWYQQKSSQAPKLLFHYYDKDFNNEADTPDNFQSRRPNTSFCFLDIRSPGLGDTAMYLCATSKRLAGDYNEQFFGPGTRLTVL.

This chain connects TRBV3-1 to TRBJ2-7, with unresolved D. Per germline, CDR1 LGHDT and CDR2 YNNKEL (reference sequence). The CDR3 has 13 amino acids. V lost 2 bases to trimming and J lost 4 bases, with 9 bases between them. Here the CDR3 reads CASSQSRAYEQYF. The CDR3 nucleotides are TGTGCCAGCAGCCAATCGCGCGCATACGAGCAGTACTTC.

The chain links TRBV12-3 or TRBV12-4 to TRBJ1-5; no firm D call. This CDR3 comprises 13 residues. Between the trimmed V and J ends, which lost 2 bases and 6 bases, there was a span of 8 bases. The CDR3 sequence: CASSLREGQPQHF. In DNA, the CDR3 is TGTGCCAGCAGTTTAAGGGAAGGTCAGCCCCAGCATTTT.

The chain links TRBV5-1 to TRBJ2-1; 7 bases fit TRBD2. There are 15 residues in the CDR3. Germline values: CDR1 SGHRS, CDR2 YFSETQ. Trimming took 0 bases from V and 3 from J; bases not matched to a gene: 3. CDR3 in DNA: TGCGCCAGCAGCTTGGTGCGGGAGCTCTACAATGAGCAGTTCTTC. This encodes CASSLVRELYNEQFF.

The rearrangement joins TRBV10-3 to TRBJ1-3; no definite D call. The V end was cut by 10 bases, the J end by 0 bases, with 13 bases between. Germline V lookup: CDR1 ENHRY, CDR2 SYGVKD. This CDR3 is built from 14 residues. CDR3 in amino acids: CATAPGSSGNTIYF. In DNA form, the CDR3 reads TGTGCCACCGCACCGGGAAGCTCTGGAAACACCATATATTTT.

This clonotype came up a few times. The rearrangement links TRBV7-3 to TRBJ2-5, with 7 bases aligning to TRBD2. TRBJ2-1 explains the end of the DNA better; the J call may be wrong. The CDR3 consists of 15 residues. Per germline, CDR1 SGHTA and CDR2 FQGTGA. CDR3 residues: CASSASVGLVNEQFF. Here the CDR3 DNA reads TGTGCCAGCAGCGCAAGTGTAGGACTAGTCAATGAGCAGTTCTTC.

This clonotype appeared a few times. V and J are TRBV28 and TRBJ2-5; a weak D match, TRBD1 (6 bases). CDR1 is MDHEN, CDR2 SYDVKM, per germline. CDR3 length: 15 residues. Deletions cut 3 bases from V and 4 bases from J, with 15 bases between. CDR3 DNA: TGTGCCAGCAGTTTCACCAGGGGAGAACGAGAGACCCAGTACTTC. This encodes CASSFTRGERETQYF.

The V call is TRBV20-1, the J call TRBJ2-5; 7 bases match TRBD2. Germline V lookup: CDR1 DFQATT, CDR2 SNEGSKA (reference sequence). Trimming cost V 3 bases and J 4 bases; bases outside gene matches: 2. The CDR3 totals 12 residues. CDR3 coding DNA: TGCAGTGCTAGTAGGACTAGAGAGACCCAGTACTTC. It encodes CSASRTRETQYF.

The chain recombines TRBV7-2 with TRBJ2-3, with 9 bases aligning to TRBD1. The CDR3 has 16 amino acids. J gave up 10 bases and V 2 bases, and 13 bases lay outside the gene matches. The germline gives CDR1 SGHTA, CDR2 FQGNSA. The CDR3 DNA is TGTGCCAGCAGCTTATCTGGGACAGGGAGGGCCGGTGCGCAGTATTTT. Amino acids: CASSLSGTGRAGAQYF.

Only a few counts were recorded for this clonotype. This chain joins TRBV5-1 and TRBJ2-5, with 10 bases fitting TRBD1. The J call may be wrong; the DNA end is better matched by TRBJ2-1. CDR1 and CDR2 (germline): SGHRS, YFSETQ. The CDR3 contains 15 residues. As DNA, the CDR3 is TGCGCCAGCAGCCCCGGGACAGGGGTTCCCAAGGAGCAGTTCTTC. Its protein is CASSPGTGVPKEQFF.

Written as DNA, the CDR3 is TGTGCCAGCTCACCACCGTCGGGACTGGGCACTGAAGCTTTCTTT. Residues: CASSPPSGLGTEAFF. The chain combines TRBV18 with TRBJ1-1, with D possibly being TRBD1 (5 bases). Trimming removed 0 bases from V and 4 bases from J, with 12 bases in between. This CDR3 contains 15 residues. CDR1 KGHSH and CDR2 LQKENI come from the germline V gene.

This rearrangement joins TRBV3-1 to TRBJ1-2; D unresolved. CDR3 length: 14 residues. V lost 3 bases and J lost 6, with 14 bases in between. From germline, CDR1 is LGHDT and CDR2 YNNKEL (reference sequence). The CDR3 loop is CASSQEQSAHGYTF. CDR3 coding DNA: TGTGCCAGCAGCCAGGAACAATCCGCCCATGGCTACACCTTC.

This clonotype was picked up a small number of times. The chain combines TRBV9 with TRBJ2-2; 14 bases are a match to TRBD2. The CDR3 sequence is 18 residues long. Unmatched junction bases numbered 7, after V lost 3 bases and J lost 3 bases. Germline CDR1 reads SGDLS; CDR2 reads YYNGEE. The CDR3 region is CASSAGLAGVRDTGELFF. CDR3 DNA: TGTGCCAGCAGCGCGGGACTAGCGGGAGTACGCGACACCGGGGAGCTGTTTTTT.

This clonotype showed up just a few times. The gene calls are TRBV11-2 and TRBJ2-2, with 8 bases fitting TRBD1. This CDR3 has 16 residues. V was pared by 4 bases and J by 3 bases, with 7 bases of the junction left unmatched. The germline V gene has CDR1 SGHAT and CDR2 FQNNGV. The CDR3 coding sequence is TGTGCCAGCAGCTCCGGGACAGGAAGTGACACCGGGGAGCTGTTTTTT. Protein: CASSSGTGSDTGELFF.

V usage is TRBV27 and J usage is TRBJ2-3, with 8 bases that match TRBD2. V trimming: 4 bases; J trimming: 0 bases; junction bases outside the gene matches: 6. CDR1 and CDR2 (germline): MNHEY, SMNVEV (reference sequence). The CDR3 totals 16 residues. The CDR3 DNA reads as TGTGCCAGCAGTTCTCCGTCTAGCGGGAGCACAGATACGCAGTATTTT. This encodes CASSSPSSGSTDTQYF.

In its sample, this clonotype was seen a few times. The chain joins TRBV5-1 to TRBJ2-3, with no clear D. The CDR3 is made up of 15 amino acids. The ends were cut back, 4 bases at V and 0 bases at J, with 12 bases in the middle. CDR1 and CDR2 from the germline V gene are SGHRS and YFSETQ. DNA of the CDR3: TGCGCCAGCAGCGCCGACGGACCTAGCACAGATACGCAGTATTTT. Translated: CASSADGPSTDTQYF. Full variable domain (rest looked up from reference TRBV5-1 and TRBJ2-3): KAGVTQTPRYLIKTRGQQVTLSCSPISGHRSVSWYQQTPGQGLQFLFEYFSETQRNKGNFPGRFSGRQFSNSRSEMNVSTLELGDSALYLCASSADGPSTDTQYFGPGTRLTVL.

This clonotype has at least ten counts. V is TRBV20-1 and J is TRBJ2-3; D unresolved. Germline CDR1 DFQATT, CDR2 SNEGSKA (reference sequence). CDR3 length: 12 amino acids. V was pared by 6 bases and J by 6 bases, with 13 bases between. The CDR3 spells CSATGFADTQYF. In DNA, the CDR3 is TGCAGTGCAACTGGATTTGCGGATACGCAGTATTTT.

CDR3 sequence (DNA): TGCGCCAGCAGCCTAACTGGGCTAGCGGATACGCAGTATTTT. It is translated as CASSLTGLADTQYF. The chain employs TRBV4-1 and TRBJ2-3, with D maybe TRBD2 (6 bases). Germline CDR1 is MGHRA and CDR2 is YSYEKL. This CDR3 has 14 amino acids. The V gene lost 4 bases and the J gene lost 6 bases, with 14 bases spanning the gap.

CDR3 sequence: CASSGGLAGDAYEQYF. DNA for the CDR3: TGTGCCAGCAGTGGGGGACTAGCGGGAGACGCATACGAGCAGTACTTC. V gene TRBV12-3 or TRBV12-4 combines with J gene TRBJ2-7; 14 bases fit TRBD2. V lost 5 bases, J lost 4 bases, and 7 bases stayed unmatched. This CDR3 is built from 16 residues.

The chain recombines TRBV2 with TRBJ2-5; D is ambiguous. The end of the DNA is better explained by TRBJ2-7, so the J call may be wrong. The length of the CDR3 is 13 residues. Germline V gene sequence: CDR1 SNHLY, CDR2 FYNNEI. CDR3 in amino acids: CASNGLTPYEQYF. The CDR3, as DNA: TGTGCCAGCAATGGGCTGACCCCCTACGAGCAGTACTTC.

The chain has TRBV28 and TRBJ2-3; 8 nucleotides match TRBD2. Germline CDR1 and CDR2: MDHEN and SYDVKM. This CDR3 region has 15 residues. Germline trimming cut 7 bases from V and 1 base from J; bases unmatched to any gene: 7. Written as DNA, the CDR3 is TGTGCCAGCACATCGGCGGGGGGCCGCACAGATACGCAGTATTTT. Protein sequence: CASTSAGGRTDTQYF.

This clonotype was counted a few times. The rearrangement links TRBV7-9 to TRBJ1-1; D might be TRBD1 (5 bases). The CDR3 runs 15 residues. The germline CDR1 and CDR2 sequences are SEHNR and FQNEAQ (reference sequence). Trimming shortened V by 3 bases and J by 1 base, and 12 bases separated the two germline ends. This chain's CDR3 is CASSFGRVANTEAFF. CDR3 in DNA: TGTGCCAGCAGCTTTGGCAGGGTTGCGAACACTGAAGCTTTCTTT.

This clonotype has ten or more counts. The V call is TRBV3-1, the J call TRBJ2-7, with D unclear. Germline CDR1 reads LGHDT; CDR2 reads YNNKEL (reference sequence). Trimming shortened V by 1 base and J by 4 bases, and 8 bases separated the two germline ends. The CDR3 is made up of 13 amino acids. This CDR3 reads CASSQALSYEQYF. In nucleotides, the CDR3 is TGTGCCAGCAGCCAAGCCCTTAGTTACGAGCAGTACTTC.

The chain couples TRBV7-2 to TRBJ2-7, with a weak D call TRBD1 (5 bases). Trimming removed 6 bases at V and 2 bases at J, with 17 bases between. The CDR3 extends over 15 amino acids. Germline V lookup: CDR1 SGHTA, CDR2 FQGNSA. CDR3: CASSQQALGTYEQYF. The CDR3 DNA reads as TGTGCCAGCAGTCAACAGGCCCTGGGGACCTACGAGCAGTACTTC.